This T cell receptor (beta chain) was recovered during a study of cytomegalovirus exposure and HLA in healthy donors. Background on the study: Assignment to the Caucasian-associated ancestry cluster applied to 75% to 85% of the approximately 390 genotyped donors.

A remark on this clone: One end of the junction does not line up with germline, which may come from a read error.

PCR primers comprised 60 Vbeta and 13 Jbeta primers. Sequencing used immunoSEQ multiplex PCR; TCRdb keeps in-frame clones, though not all of them. The sample has 40,000 or so clones, about nine tenths seen once; the top ten hold roughly 8%. This clonotype was sampled from a woman between 40 and 50 years old in good health and CMV-seropositive. Sequencing was performed on PBMCs.

The chain's CDR3 is CSSSFRGDEQYF. The CDR3 DNA follows: TGTTCCAGCAGCTTCCGGGGAGACGAGCAGTACTTC. The chain is built from TRBV7-9 and TRBJ2-7; D perhaps matches TRBD2 (5 bases). The CDR3 is 12 residues long. Germline CDR1 and CDR2: SEHNR and FQNEAQ (reference sequence).